The rows below give T cell receptor beta chains drawn from one sample of a study of control samples from healthy donors and cancer patients. Sequencing was performed with immunoSEQ multiplex PCR; in TCRdb, only in-frame clones are kept and a portion is missing. The sample consists of about 22,000 clones, about 85% of them appearing once. Sequenced sample: PBMCs. These receptors were taken from a man aged 60 to 69 with colorectal cancer. CDR3s include the opening cysteine and the closing phenylalanine or tryptophan. The order of the fields is D gene, V gene, J gene, clone size, CDR3 protein, CDR3 DNA. The D gene is left open where the match is weak. Size is stated for part of the rows, as once, few or many counts, or as a class when the clone is expanded.

TRBD1	TRBV3-1/TRBV3-2	TRBJ1-2	-	CASSQVTGEWNGYTF	TGTGCCAGCAGCCAAGTAACAGGGGAATGGAATGGCTACACCTTC
-	TRBV5-1	TRBJ1-1	once	CASRPHGGSDTEAFF	TGCGCCAGCAGGCCCCACGGGGGTTCGGACACTGAAGCTTTCTTT
-	TRBV10-3	TRBJ1-5	once	CAIRGGRDGQPQHF	TGTGCCATCAGGGGGGGCAGGGACGGGCAGCCCCAGCATTTT
-	TRBV11-3	TRBJ1-1	once	CASSLVGGNTEAFF	TGTGCCAGCAGCTTAGTAGGCGGGAACACTGAAGCTTTCTTT
TRBD1	TRBV29-1	TRBJ1-1	-	CSVDRMNTEAFF	TGCAGCGTGGACAGGATGAACACTGAAGCTTTCTTT
-	TRBV2	TRBJ1-1	-	CASSGQPNTEAFF	TGTGCCAGCAGTGGACAGCCGAACACTGAAGCTTTCTTT
TRBD1	TRBV5-1	TRBJ2-2	-	CASSQQGSTGELFF	TGCGCCAGCAGCCAACAGGGGTCCACCGGGGAGCTGTTTTTT
-	TRBV7-2	TRBJ1-4	-	CASSFYPGGDEKLFF	TGTGCCAGCAGCTTTTATCCGGGGGGCGACGAAAAACTGTTTTTT
-	TRBV2	TRBJ1-2	-	CASILLIYGYTF	TGTGCCAGCATCTTGCTGATCTATGGCTACACCTTC
-	TRBV2	TRBJ2-1	-	CASSDRQGTRDNEQFF	TGTGCCAGCAGTGATCGACAGGGGACTAGAGACAATGAGCAGTTCTTC
TRBD1	TRBV6-5	TRBJ2-7	-	CAIQRQGYLREQYF	TGTGCCATACAAAGACAGGGGTATTTACGAGAGCAGTACTTC
TRBD1	TRBV9	TRBJ1-4	-	CASSVAGQTNEKLFF	TGTGCCAGCAGCGTAGCGGGACAGACTAACGAAAAACTGTTTTTT
-	TRBV5-6	TRBJ2-3	-	CASRVVGQGTDTQYF	TGTGCCAGCAGGGTAGTAGGCCAGGGTACAGATACGCAGTATTTT
-	TRBV28	TRBJ1-1	-	CASNLDRNYEAFF	TGTGCCAGCAACCTCGACAGGAACTATGAAGCTTTCTTT
TRBD1	TRBV7-9	TRBJ2-5	-	CASSLGQGISETQYF	TGTGCCAGCAGTTTAGGACAGGGAATATCAGAGACCCAGTACTTC
-	TRBV6-6	TRBJ1-2	-	CATMNTEAVAYGYTF	TGTGCCACCATGAACACGGAGGCGGTCGCCTATGGCTACACCTTC
-	TRBV19	TRBJ2-4	-	CASRETVAKNIQYF	TGTGCCAGTAGGGAGACAGTAGCCAAAAACATTCAGTACTTC
-	TRBV19	TRBJ2-2	-	CASSMGARARSGELFF	TGTGCCAGTAGTATGGGGGCCCGGGCGAGGTCCGGGGAGCTGTTTTTT
-	TRBV6-1	TRBJ1-2	-	CASSELHTGHYYGYTF	TGTGCCAGCAGTGAACTCCATACGGGACACTACTATGGCTACACCTTC
TRBD1	TRBV6-5	TRBJ1-5	-	CASRYWDRGNQPQHF	TGTGCCAGCAGGTATTGGGACAGGGGGAACCAGCCCCAGCATTTT
-	TRBV5-1	TRBJ1-3	-	CASSLVGAEGNTIYF	TGCGCCAGCAGCTTGGTTGGGGCGGAAGGAAACACCATATATTTT
TRBD1	TRBV9	TRBJ2-2	-	CASSPRTGSTGELFF	TGTGCCAGCAGCCCTCGGACAGGGAGCACCGGGGAGCTGTTTTTT
-	TRBV3-1/TRBV3-2	TRBJ2-3	-	CASSQESIARVTDTQYF	TGTGCCAGCAGCCAAGAAAGTATAGCGCGGGTGACAGATACGCAGTATTTT
-	TRBV6-5	TRBJ2-2	-	CASSYGGQNTGELFF	TGTGCCAGCAGTTACGGGGGACAGAACACCGGGGAGCTGTTTTTT
-	TRBV9	TRBJ2-3	-	CASSVAGAGTDTQYF	TGTGCCAGCAGCGTAGCGGGGGCCGGCACAGATACGCAGTATTTT
-	TRBV25-1	TRBJ1-1	-	CASSSPRTEAFF	TGTGCCAGCAGTTCCCCCAGGACTGAAGCTTTCTTT
-	TRBV15	TRBJ1-5	-	CATEGGGNQPQHF	TGTGCCACCGAGGGGGGTGGCAATCAGCCCCAGCATTTT
TRBD2	TRBV24-1	TRBJ2-1	-	CATSDSRGDHNEQFF	TGTGCCACCAGTGATTCGCGGGGGGACCACAATGAGCAGTTCTTC
-	TRBV21-1	TRBJ2-7	-	CASSRKPGRFIYEQYF	TGTGCCAGCAGTCGGAAACCCGGGAGGTTTATCTACGAGCAGTACTTC
-	TRBV30	TRBJ1-1	-	CAWSYSTEAFF	TGTGCCTGGAGTTATAGCACTGAAGCTTTCTTT
-	TRBV5-5	TRBJ1-1	once	CASSLVAHWNTEAFF	TGTGCCAGCAGCTTGGTAGCCCATTGGAACACTGAAGCTTTCTTT
-	TRBV9	TRBJ1-3	-	CASSVDNRISGNTIYF	TGTGCCAGCAGCGTAGATAACAGGATCTCTGGAAACACCATATATTTT
-	TRBV4-2	TRBJ1-5	-	CASSQGSVGNQPQHF	TGTGCCAGCAGCCAAGGAAGTGTAGGTAATCAGCCCCAGCATTTT
-	TRBV5-5	TRBJ2-5	-	CASSYDAETQYF	TGTGCCAGCAGCTACGACGCGGAGACCCAGTACTTC
-	TRBV6-5	TRBJ1-6	-	CASSYLGAPGNSPLHF	TGTGCCAGCAGTTATTTGGGGGCGCCTGGGAATTCACCCCTCCACTTT
-	TRBV19	TRBJ2-1	-	CASSDSSYNEQFF	TGTGCCAGTAGTGACAGCTCCTACAATGAGCAGTTCTTC
-	TRBV21-1	TRBJ1-4	few	CASTTDRVNEKLFF	TGTGCCAGCACTACGGACAGGGTTAATGAAAAACTGTTTTTT
TRBD1	TRBV6-5	TRBJ1-2	-	CASSLDRGNDYGYTF	TGTGCCAGCAGTCTAGACAGGGGGAACGATTATGGCTACACCTTC
-	TRBV15	TRBJ1-2	-	CATSGFGKGYGYTF	TGTGCCACCAGCGGATTTGGAAAGGGGTATGGCTACACCTTC
-	TRBV6-1	TRBJ2-1	-	CASSQGASSSYNEQFF	TGTGCCAGCAGTCAAGGGGCCTCGAGCTCCTACAATGAGCAGTTCTTC
-	TRBV7-8	TRBJ2-2	-	CASSPVGRVLNTGELFF	TGTGCCAGCAGCCCGGTGGGCAGGGTCCTGAACACCGGGGAGCTGTTTTTT
TRBD1	TRBV25-1	TRBJ2-5	-	CASSDYRGESETQYF	TGTGCCAGCAGTGACTACAGGGGAGAGTCGGAGACCCAGTACTTC
TRBD1	TRBV3-1/TRBV3-2	TRBJ2-6	-	CASSQTATGGYGANVLTF	TGTGCCAGCAGCCAAACTGCGACAGGGGGCTATGGGGCCAACGTCCTGACTTTC
-	TRBV30	TRBJ1-3	-	CAWSVARHSGNTIYF	TGTGCCTGGAGTGTAGCCCGGCACTCTGGAAACACCATATATTTT
-	TRBV6-5	TRBJ1-2	-	CASSYSTIYGYTF	TGTGCCAGCAGTTACTCGACGATCTATGGCTACACCTTC
-	TRBV5-1	TRBJ2-5	once	CASSLTVQETQYF	TGCGCCAGCAGCTTGACAGTACAAGAGACCCAGTACTTC
-	TRBV7-2	TRBJ1-4	-	CASSPQGLATNEKLFF	TGTGCCAGCAGCCCTCAAGGCCTTGCAACTAATGAAAAACTGTTTTTT
-	TRBV5-1	TRBJ2-1	-	CASSLAASAYNEQFF	TGCGCCAGCAGCTTGGCGGCTAGCGCATACAATGAGCAGTTCTTC